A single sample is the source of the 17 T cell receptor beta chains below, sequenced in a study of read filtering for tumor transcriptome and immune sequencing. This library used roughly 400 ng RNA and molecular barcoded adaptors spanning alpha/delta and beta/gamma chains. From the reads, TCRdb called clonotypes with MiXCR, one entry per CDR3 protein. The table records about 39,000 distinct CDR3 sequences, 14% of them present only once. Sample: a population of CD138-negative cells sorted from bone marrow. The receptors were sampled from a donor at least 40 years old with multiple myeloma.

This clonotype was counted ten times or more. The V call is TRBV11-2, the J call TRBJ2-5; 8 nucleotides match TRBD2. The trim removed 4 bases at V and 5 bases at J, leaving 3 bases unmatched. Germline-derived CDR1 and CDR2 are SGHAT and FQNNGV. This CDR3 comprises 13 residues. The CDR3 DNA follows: TGTGCCAGCAGCTACGGGAGGGGGGAGACCCAGTACTTC. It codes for CASSYGRGETQYF. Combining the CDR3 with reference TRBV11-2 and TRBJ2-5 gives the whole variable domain EAGVAQSPRYKIIEKRQSVAFWCNPISGHATLYWYQQILGQGPKLLIQFQNNGVVDDSQLPKDRFSAERLKGVDSTLKIQPAKLEDSAVYLCASSYGRGETQYFGPGTRLLVL.

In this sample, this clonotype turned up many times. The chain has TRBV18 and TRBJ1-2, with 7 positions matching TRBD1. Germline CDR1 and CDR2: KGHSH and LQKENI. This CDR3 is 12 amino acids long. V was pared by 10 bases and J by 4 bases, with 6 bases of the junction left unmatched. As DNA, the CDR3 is TGTGCCACCCGACAGGGAGGCTATGGCTACACCTTC. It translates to CATRQGGYGYTF. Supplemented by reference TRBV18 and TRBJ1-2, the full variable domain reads NAGVMQNPRHLVRRRGQEARLRCSPMKGHSHVYWYRQLPEEGLKFMVYLQKENIIDESGMPKERFSAEFPKEGPSILRIQQVVRGDSAAYFCATRQGGYGYTFGSGTRLTVV.

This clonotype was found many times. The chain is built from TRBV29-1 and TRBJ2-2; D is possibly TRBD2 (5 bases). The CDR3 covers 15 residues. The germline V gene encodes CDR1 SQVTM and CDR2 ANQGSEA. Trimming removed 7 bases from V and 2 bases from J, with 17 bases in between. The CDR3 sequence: CSAIPGLINTGELFF. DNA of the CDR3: TGCAGCGCGATCCCCGGACTCATAAACACCGGGGAGCTGTTTTTT.

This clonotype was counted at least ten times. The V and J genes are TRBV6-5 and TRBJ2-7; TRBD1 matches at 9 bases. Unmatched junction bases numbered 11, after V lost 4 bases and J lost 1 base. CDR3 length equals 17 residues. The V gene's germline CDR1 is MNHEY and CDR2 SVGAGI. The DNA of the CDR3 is TGTGCCAGCAGTTTATACTCTCCGGGACAGGGTTCCTACGAGCAGTACTTC. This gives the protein CASSLYSPGQGSYEQYF.

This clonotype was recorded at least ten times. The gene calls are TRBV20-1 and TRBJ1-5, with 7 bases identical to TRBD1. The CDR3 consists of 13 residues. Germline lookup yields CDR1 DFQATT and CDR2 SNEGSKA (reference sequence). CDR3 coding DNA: TGCAGCACCGTGACAGGGCAAGATCAGCCCCAGCATTTT. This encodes CSTVTGQDQPQHF.

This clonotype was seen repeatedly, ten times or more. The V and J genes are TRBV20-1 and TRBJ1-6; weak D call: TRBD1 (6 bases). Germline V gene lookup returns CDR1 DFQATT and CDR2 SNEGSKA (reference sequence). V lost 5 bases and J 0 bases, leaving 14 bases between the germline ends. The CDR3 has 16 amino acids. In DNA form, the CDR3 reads TGCAGTGCTGGGGACATCGCCCTCTCCTATAATTCACCCCTCCACTTT. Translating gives CSAGDIALSYNSPLHF.

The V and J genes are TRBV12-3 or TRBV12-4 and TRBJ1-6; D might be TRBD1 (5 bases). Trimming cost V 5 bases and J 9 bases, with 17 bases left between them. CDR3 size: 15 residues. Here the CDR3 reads CASSVTAVGGSPLHF. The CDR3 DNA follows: TGTGCCAGCAGTGTAACCGCGGTCGGGGGTTCACCCCTCCACTTT.

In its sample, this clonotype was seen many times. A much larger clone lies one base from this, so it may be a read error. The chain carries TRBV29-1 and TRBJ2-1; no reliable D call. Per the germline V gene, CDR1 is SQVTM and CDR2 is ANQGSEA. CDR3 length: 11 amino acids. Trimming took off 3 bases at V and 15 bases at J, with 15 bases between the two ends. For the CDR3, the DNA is TGCAGCGTTGATTCCGCTTCCTCACCGTTCTTC. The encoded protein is CSVDSASSPFF.

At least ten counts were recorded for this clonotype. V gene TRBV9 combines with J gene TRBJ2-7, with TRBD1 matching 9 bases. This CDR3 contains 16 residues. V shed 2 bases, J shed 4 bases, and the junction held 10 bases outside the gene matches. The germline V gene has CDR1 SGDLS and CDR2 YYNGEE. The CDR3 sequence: CASSVAPGQGEYEQYF. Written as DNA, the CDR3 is TGTGCCAGCAGCGTTGCTCCGGGACAGGGAGAGTACGAGCAGTACTTC.

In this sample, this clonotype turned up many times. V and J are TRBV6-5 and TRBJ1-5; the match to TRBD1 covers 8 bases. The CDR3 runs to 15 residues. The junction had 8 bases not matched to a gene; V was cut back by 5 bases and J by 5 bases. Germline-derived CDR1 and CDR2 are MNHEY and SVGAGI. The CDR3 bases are TGTGCCAGCAGTCGTACAGGGGGGGCCGATCAGCCCCAGCATTTT. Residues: CASSRTGGADQPQHF.

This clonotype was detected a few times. CDR3 loop: CASNKPGLAGSTQYF. The CDR3 DNA reads as TGTGCCAGCAATAAGCCGGGACTAGCGGGGTCTACGCAGTATTTT. This chain connects TRBV6-2 or TRBV6-3 to TRBJ2-3; 13 bases fit TRBD2. From germline, CDR1 is MNHEY and CDR2 SVGEGT. The CDR3 has 15 amino acids. The J segment lost 8 bases and the V segment lost 7 bases, leaving 9 bases of the junction unmatched.

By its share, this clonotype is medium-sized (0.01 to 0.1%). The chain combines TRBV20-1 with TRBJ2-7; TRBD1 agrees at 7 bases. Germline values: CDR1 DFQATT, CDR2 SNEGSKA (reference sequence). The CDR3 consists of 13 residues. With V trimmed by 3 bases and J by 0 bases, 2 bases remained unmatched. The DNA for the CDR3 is TGCAGTGCTAGTGACAGGGACTCCTACGAGCAGTACTTC. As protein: CSASDRDSYEQYF.

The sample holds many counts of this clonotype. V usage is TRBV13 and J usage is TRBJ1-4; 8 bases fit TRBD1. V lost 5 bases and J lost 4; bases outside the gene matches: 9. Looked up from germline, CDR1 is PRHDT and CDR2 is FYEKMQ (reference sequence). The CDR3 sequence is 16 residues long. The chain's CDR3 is CASSPFGTGHNEKLFF. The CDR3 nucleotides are TGTGCCAGCAGCCCTTTTGGGACAGGACATAATGAAAAACTGTTTTTT. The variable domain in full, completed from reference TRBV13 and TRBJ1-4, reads AAGVIQSPRHLIKEKRETATLKCYPIPRHDTVYWYQQGPGQDPQFLISFYEKMQSDKGSIPDRFSAQQFSDYHSELNMSSLELGDSALYFCASSPFGTGHNEKLFFGSGTQLSVL.

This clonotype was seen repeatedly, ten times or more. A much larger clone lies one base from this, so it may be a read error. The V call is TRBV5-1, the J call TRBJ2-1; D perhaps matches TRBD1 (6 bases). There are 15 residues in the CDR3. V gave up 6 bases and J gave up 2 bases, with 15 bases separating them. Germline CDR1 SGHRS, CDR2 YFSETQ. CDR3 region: CASTFGQGPYNEQFF. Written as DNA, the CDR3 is TGCGCCAGCACATTTGGGCAGGGGCCCTACAATGAGCAGTTCTTC. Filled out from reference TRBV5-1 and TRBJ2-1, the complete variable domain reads KAGVTQTPRYLIKTRGQQVTLSCSPISGHRSVSWYQQTPGQGLQFLFEYFSETQRNKGNFPGRFSGRQFSNSRSEMNVSTLELGDSALYLCASTFGQGPYNEQFFGPGTRLTVL.

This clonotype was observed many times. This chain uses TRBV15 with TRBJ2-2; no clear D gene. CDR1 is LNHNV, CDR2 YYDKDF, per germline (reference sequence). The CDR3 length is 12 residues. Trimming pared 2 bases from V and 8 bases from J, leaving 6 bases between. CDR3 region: CATSRSAGELFF. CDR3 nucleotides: TGTGCCACCAGCAGATCAGCAGGGGAGCTGTTTTTT.

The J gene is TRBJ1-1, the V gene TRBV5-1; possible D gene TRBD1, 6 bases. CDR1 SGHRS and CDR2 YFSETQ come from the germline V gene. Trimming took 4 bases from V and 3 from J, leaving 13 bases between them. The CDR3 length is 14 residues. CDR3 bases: TGCGCCAGCAGCGGGGGGCAGATTGACACTGAAGCTTTCTTT. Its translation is CASSGGQIDTEAFF.

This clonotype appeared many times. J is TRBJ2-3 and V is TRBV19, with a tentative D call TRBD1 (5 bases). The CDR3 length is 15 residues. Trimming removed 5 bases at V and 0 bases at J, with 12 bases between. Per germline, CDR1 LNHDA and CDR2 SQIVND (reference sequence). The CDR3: CASSDQGTSTDTQYF. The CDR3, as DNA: TGTGCCAGTAGTGATCAGGGCACTAGCACAGATACGCAGTATTTT. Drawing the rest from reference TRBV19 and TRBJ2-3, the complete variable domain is DGGITQSPKYLFRKEGQNVTLSCEQNLNHDAMYWYRQDPGQGLRLIYYSQIVNDFQKGDIAEGYSVSREKKESFPLTVTSAQKNPTAFYLCASSDQGTSTDTQYFGPGTRLTVL.